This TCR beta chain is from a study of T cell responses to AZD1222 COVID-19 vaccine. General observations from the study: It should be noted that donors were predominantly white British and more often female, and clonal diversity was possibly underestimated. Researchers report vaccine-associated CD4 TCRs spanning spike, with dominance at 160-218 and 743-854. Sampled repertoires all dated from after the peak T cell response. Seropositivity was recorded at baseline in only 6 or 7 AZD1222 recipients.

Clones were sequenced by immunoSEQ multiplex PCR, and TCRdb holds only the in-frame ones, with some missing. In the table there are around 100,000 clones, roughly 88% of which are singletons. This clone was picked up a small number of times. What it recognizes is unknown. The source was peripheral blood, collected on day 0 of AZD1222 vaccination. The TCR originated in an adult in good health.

CDR3 in amino acids: CASSLKGLAESGYQETQYF. CDR3 coding DNA: TGTGCCAGCAGTCTGAAGGGACTAGCGGAATCCGGTTACCAAGAGACCCAGTACTTC. The chain links TRBV7-3 to TRBJ2-5, with 11 bases aligning to TRBD2. The germline V gene has CDR1 SGHTA and CDR2 FQGTGA. The V gene end was trimmed by 6 bases and the J gene end by 0 bases; junction bases not matched to a gene: 15. The CDR3 is made up of 19 amino acids.